Listed below are T cell receptor beta chains from one sample, sequenced in a study of blood T cell repertoires in COVID-19. The protocol was immunoSEQ multiplex PCR, while the TCRdb copy is restricted to in-frame clones and leaves out a portion. There are about 400,000 clones in the sample; roughly 90% occur only once, and almost 3% lies in the top ten. What was sequenced was PBMCs or T cells enriched from blood (not recorded which). These receptors all come from a woman in her twenties or thirties who had recovered from COVID-19. Each CDR3 is given with its conserved first and last residue. A D gene is named only where the DNA matches it firmly.

DNA: TGTGCCAGTAGTATGGGGGGGGGAATTGGCAATCAGCCCCAGCATTTT; CDR3: CASSMGGGIGNQPQHF; V: TRBV19; D: -; J: TRBJ1-5
DNA: TGCGCCAGCCGCCCGGGACTAGCATTGTTTGAGCAGTTCTTC; CDR3: CASRPGLALFEQFF; V: TRBV5-1; D: TRBD2; J: TRBJ2-1
DNA: TGTGCCAGCAGCCCCGAGGGGGCTACAGTTGAGCAGTTCTTC; CDR3: CASSPEGATVEQFF; V: TRBV7-2; D: TRBD1; J: TRBJ2-1
DNA: TGTGCCAGCAGCTTAGTACAGGACCCAGTAGGTGAAAAACTGTTTTTT; CDR3: CASSLVQDPVGEKLFF; V: TRBV7-2; D: -; J: TRBJ1-4
DNA: TGTGCCAGCAGTCGGACAGGGGCGGTCCAGCCCCAGCATTTT; CDR3: CASSRTGAVQPQHF; V: TRBV28; D: TRBD1; J: TRBJ1-5
DNA: TGTGCCAGCAAGCACACGTCTAGCGCCCCTCCCTACAATGAGCAGTTCTTC; CDR3: CASKHTSSAPPYNEQFF; V: TRBV2; D: -; J: TRBJ2-1
DNA: TGTGCCAGCAGCTTAGGCGGGGGAGGGGGCAATCAGCCCCAGCATTTT; CDR3: CASSLGGGGGNQPQHF; V: TRBV7-2; D: -; J: TRBJ1-5
DNA: TGTGCCAGCAGGCCGGGGGGTCATATCGCCGTGGTGGGAAACACCATATATTTT; CDR3: CASRPGGHIAVVGNTIYF; V: TRBV2; D: -; J: TRBJ1-3
DNA: TGTGCCAGCAGTCTCGGGGTTAATTCACCCCTCCACTTT; CDR3: CASSLGVNSPLHF; V: TRBV12-3/TRBV12-4; D: -; J: TRBJ1-6
DNA: TGTGCCATCAGTTCAGCAGGGGGCGGAACCACTGAAGCTTTCTTT; CDR3: CAISSAGGGTTEAFF; V: TRBV10-3; D: TRBD1; J: TRBJ1-1
DNA: TGTGCCAGCAGTTACGGGGGGGCTGGGGGAAACACCATATATTTT; CDR3: CASSYGGAGGNTIYF; V: TRBV5-4; D: -; J: TRBJ1-3